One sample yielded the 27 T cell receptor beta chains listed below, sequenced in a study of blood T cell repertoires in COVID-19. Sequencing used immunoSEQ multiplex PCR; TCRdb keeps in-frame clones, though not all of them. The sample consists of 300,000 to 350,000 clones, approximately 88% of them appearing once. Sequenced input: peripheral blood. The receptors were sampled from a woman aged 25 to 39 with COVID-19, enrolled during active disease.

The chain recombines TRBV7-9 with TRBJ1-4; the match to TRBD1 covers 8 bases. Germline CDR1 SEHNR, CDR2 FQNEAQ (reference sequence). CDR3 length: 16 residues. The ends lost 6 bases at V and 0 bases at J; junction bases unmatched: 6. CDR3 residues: CASRKGQGATNEKLFF. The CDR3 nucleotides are TGTGCCAGCAGAAAAGGACAGGGTGCAACTAATGAAAAACTGTTTTTT.

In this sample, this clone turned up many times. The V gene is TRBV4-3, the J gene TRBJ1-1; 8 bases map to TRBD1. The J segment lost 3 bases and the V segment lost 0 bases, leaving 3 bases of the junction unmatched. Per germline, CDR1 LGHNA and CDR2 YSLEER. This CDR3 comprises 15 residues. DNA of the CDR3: TGCGCCAGCAGCCAAGATCAGGGGGCGGACACTGAAGCTTTCTTT. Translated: CASSQDQGADTEAFF.

The CDR3: CAWSVLSGFEAFF. The CDR3 DNA is TGTGCCTGGAGTGTACTCTCAGGATTTGAAGCTTTCTTT. This chain connects TRBV30 to TRBJ1-1; D ambiguous. V was pared by 0 bases and J by 7 bases, with 12 bases between. The V gene's germline CDR1 is GTSNPN and CDR2 SVGIG (reference sequence). The CDR3 contains 13 residues. The entire variable domain, with the rest obtained from reference TRBV30 and TRBJ1-1, is as follows: SQTIHQWPATLVQPVGSPLSLECTVEGTSNPNLYWYRQAAGRGLQLLFYSVGIGQISSEVPQNLSASRPQDRQFILSSKKLLLSDSGFYLCAWSVLSGFEAFFGQGTRLTVV.

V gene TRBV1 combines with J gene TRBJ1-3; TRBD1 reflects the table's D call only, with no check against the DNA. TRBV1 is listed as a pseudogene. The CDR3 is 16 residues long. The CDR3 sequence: CTSSHVEGASGNTIYF. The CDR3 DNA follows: TGCACCAGCAGCCATGTAGAGGGGGCATCTGGAAACACCATATATTTT.

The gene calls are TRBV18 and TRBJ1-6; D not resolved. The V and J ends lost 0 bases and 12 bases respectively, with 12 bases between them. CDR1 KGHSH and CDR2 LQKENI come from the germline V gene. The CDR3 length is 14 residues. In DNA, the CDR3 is TGTGCCAGCTCACCACCGTCTACAGCCGGACCCCTCCACTTT. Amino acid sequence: CASSPPSTAGPLHF.

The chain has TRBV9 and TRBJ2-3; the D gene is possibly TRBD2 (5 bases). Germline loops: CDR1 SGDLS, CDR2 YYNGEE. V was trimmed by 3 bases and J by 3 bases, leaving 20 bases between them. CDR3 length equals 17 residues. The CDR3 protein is CASSGGAGRKGTDTQYF. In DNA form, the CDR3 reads TGTGCCAGCAGCGGAGGTGCGGGCCGGAAAGGGACAGATACGCAGTATTTT.

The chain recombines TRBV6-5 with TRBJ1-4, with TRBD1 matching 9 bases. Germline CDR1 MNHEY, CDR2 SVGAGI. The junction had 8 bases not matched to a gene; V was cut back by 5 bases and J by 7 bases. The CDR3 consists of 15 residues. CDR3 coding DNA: TGTGCCAGCAGTAAACAGGGGGCGGATAGTGAAAAACTGTTTTTT. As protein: CASSKQGADSEKLFF.

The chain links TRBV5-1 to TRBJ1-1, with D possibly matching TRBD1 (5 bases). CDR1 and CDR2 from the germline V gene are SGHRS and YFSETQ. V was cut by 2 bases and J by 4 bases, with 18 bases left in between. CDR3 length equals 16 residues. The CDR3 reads CASSLGNGGEGTEAFF. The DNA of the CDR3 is TGCGCCAGCAGCTTAGGCAACGGGGGTGAAGGCACTGAAGCTTTCTTT.

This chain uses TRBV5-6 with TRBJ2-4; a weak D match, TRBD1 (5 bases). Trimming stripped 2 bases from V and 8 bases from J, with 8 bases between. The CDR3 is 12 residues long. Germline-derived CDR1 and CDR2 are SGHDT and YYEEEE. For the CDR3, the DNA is TGTGCCAGCAGCTTAGGGGCGGACATTCAGTACTTC. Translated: CASSLGADIQYF.

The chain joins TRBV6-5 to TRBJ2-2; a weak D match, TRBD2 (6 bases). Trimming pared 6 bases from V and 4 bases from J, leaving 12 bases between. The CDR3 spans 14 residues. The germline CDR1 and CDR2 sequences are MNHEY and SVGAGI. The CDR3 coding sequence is TGTGCCAGCAGCTGGGGGGTCGGCACCGGGGAGCTGTTTTTT. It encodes CASSWGVGTGELFF.

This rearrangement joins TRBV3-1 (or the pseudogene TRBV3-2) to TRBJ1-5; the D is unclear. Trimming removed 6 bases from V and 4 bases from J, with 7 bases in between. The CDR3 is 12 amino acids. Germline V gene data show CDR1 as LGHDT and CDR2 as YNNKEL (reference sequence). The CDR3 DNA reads TGTGCCAGCAGTGCAGGTAATCAGCCCCAGCATTTT. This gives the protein CASSAGNQPQHF.

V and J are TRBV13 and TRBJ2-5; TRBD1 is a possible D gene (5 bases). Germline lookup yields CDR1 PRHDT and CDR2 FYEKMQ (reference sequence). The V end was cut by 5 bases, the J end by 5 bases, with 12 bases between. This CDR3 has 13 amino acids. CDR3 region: CASSTGRGETQYF. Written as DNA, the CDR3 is TGTGCCAGCAGCACCGGAAGGGGTGAGACCCAGTACTTC. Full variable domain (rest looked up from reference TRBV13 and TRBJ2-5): AAGVIQSPRHLIKEKRETATLKCYPIPRHDTVYWYQQGPGQDPQFLISFYEKMQSDKGSIPDRFSAQQFSDYHSELNMSSLELGDSALYFCASSTGRGETQYFGPGTRLLVL.

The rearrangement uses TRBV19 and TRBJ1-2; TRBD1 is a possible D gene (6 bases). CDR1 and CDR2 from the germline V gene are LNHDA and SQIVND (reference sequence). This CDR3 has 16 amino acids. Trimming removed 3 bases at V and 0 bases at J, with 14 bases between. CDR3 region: CASSIAGALANYGYTF. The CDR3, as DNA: TGTGCCAGTAGTATCGCAGGGGCGTTAGCTAACTATGGCTACACCTTC.

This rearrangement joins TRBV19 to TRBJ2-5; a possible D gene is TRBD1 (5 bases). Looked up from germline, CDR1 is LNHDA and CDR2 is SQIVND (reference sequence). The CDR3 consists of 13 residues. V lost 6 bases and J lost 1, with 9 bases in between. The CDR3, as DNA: TGTGCCAGTAGCAGACAGACCCAAGAGACCCAGTACTTC. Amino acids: CASSRQTQETQYF.

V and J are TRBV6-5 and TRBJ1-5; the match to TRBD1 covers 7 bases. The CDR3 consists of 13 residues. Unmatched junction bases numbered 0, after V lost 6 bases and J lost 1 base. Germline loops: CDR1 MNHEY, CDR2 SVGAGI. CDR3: CASRQGSNQPQHF. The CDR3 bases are TGTGCCAGCAGACAGGGGAGCAATCAGCCCCAGCATTTT.

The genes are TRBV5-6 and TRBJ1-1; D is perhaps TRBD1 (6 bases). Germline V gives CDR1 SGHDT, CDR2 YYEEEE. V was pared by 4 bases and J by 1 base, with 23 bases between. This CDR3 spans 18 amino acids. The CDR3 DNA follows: TGTGCCAGCAGCGCGGCGGTATATCCGGGACACTCGAACACTGAAGCTTTCTTT. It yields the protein CASSAAVYPGHSNTEAFF. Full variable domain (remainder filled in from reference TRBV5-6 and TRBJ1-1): DAGVTQSPTHLIKTRGQQVTLRCSPKSGHDTVSWYQQALGQGPQFIFQYYEEEERQRGNFPDRFSGHQFPNYSSELNVNALLLGDSALYLCASSAAVYPGHSNTEAFFGQGTRLTVV.

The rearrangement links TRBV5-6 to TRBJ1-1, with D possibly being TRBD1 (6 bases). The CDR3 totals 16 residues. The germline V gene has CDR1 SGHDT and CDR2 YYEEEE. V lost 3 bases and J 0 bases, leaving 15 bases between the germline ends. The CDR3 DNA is TGTGCCAGCAGCTACGACAGGATGACCATGAACACTGAAGCTTTCTTT. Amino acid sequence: CASSYDRMTMNTEAFF. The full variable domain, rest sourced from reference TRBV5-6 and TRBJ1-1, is DAGVTQSPTHLIKTRGQQVTLRCSPKSGHDTVSWYQQALGQGPQFIFQYYEEEERQRGNFPDRFSGHQFPNYSSELNVNALLLGDSALYLCASSYDRMTMNTEAFFGQGTRLTVV.

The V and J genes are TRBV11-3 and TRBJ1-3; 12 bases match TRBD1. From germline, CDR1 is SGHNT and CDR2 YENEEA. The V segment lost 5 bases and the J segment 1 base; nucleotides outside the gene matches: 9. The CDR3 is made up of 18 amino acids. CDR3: CASSLSGTGGSSGNTIYF. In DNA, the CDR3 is TGTGCCAGCAGCCTATCCGGGACAGGGGGCTCGTCTGGAAACACCATATATTTT. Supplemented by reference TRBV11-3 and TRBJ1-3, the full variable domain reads EAGVVQSPRYKIIEKKQPVAFWCNPISGHNTLYWYLQNLGQGPELLIRYENEEAVDDSQLPKDRFSAERLKGVDSTLKIQPAELGDSAVYLCASSLSGTGGSSGNTIYFGEGSWLTVV.

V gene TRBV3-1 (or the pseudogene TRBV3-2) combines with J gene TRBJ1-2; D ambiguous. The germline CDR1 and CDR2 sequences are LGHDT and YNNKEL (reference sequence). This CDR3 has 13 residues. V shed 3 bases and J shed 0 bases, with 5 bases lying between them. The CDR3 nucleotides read TGTGCCAGCAGCCACGGGGCTAACTATGGCTACACCTTC. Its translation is CASSHGANYGYTF.

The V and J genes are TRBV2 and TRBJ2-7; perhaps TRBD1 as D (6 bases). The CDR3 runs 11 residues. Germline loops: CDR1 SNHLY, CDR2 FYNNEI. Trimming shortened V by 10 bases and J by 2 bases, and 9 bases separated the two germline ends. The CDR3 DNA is TGTGCCACCAGGGGCCCCTACGAGCAGTACTTC. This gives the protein CATRGPYEQYF. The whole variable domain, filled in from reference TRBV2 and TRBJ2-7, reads EPEVTQTPSHQVTQMGQEVILRCVPISNHLYFYWYRQILGQKVEFLVSFYNNEISEKSEIFDDQFSVERPDGSNFTLKIRSTKLEDSAMYFCATRGPYEQYFGPGTRLTVT.

The CDR3 loop reads CASSYSTRGGLYEQYF. The CDR3 DNA is TGTGCCAGCAGTTACTCGACGCGGGGAGGACTCTACGAGCAGTACTTC. The V call is TRBV6-5, the J call TRBJ2-7; D might be TRBD2 (6 bases). Germline CDR1 reads MNHEY; CDR2 reads SVGAGI. This CDR3 has 16 amino acids. V was pared by 0 bases and J by 3 bases, with 15 bases between.

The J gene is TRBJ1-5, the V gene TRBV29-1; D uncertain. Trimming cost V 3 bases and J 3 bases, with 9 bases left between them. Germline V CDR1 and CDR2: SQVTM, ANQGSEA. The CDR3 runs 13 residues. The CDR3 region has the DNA TGCAGCGTTGAGGGAGGGTACAATCAGCCCCAGCATTTT. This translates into CSVEGGYNQPQHF.

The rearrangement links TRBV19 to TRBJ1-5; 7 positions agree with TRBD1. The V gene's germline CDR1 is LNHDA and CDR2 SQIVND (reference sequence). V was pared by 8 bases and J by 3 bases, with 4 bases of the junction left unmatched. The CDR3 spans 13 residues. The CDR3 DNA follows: TGTGCCAGTTCAGACAGGGTCAATCAGCCCCAGCATTTT. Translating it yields CASSDRVNQPQHF.

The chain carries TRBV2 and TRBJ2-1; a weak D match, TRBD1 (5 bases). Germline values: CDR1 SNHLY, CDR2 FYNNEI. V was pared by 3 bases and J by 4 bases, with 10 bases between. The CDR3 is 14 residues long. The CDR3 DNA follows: TGTGCCAGCAGTGATGAGGCAGGGTACAATGAGCAGTTCTTC. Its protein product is CASSDEAGYNEQFF.

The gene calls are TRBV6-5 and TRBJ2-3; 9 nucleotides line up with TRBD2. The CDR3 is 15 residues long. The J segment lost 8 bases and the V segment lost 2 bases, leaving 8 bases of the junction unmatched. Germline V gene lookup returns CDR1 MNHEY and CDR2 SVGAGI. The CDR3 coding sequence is TGTGCCAGCAGTTACGATGGGACTAGCAAGGGTACGCAGTATTTT. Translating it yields CASSYDGTSKGTQYF.

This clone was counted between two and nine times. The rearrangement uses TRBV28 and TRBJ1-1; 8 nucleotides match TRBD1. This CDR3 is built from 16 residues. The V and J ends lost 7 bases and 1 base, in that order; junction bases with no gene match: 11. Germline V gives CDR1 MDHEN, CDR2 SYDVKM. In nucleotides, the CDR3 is TGTGCCAGCACCGTGGGGACAGGACGAGGGAACACTGAAGCTTTCTTT. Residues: CASTVGTGRGNTEAFF. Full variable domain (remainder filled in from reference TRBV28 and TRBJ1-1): DVKVTQSSRYLVKRTGEKVFLECVQDMDHENMFWYRQDPGLGLRLIYFSYDVKMKEKGDIPEGYSVSREKKERFSLILESASTNQTSMYLCASTVGTGRGNTEAFFGQGTRLTVV.

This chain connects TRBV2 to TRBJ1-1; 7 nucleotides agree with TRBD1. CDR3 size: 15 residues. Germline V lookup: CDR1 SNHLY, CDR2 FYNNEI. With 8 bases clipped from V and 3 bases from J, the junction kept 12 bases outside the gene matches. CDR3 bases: TGTGCCAGCCCCCCGAACGACAGGGTATACACTGAAGCTTTCTTT. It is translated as CASPPNDRVYTEAFF. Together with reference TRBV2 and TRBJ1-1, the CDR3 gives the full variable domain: EPEVTQTPSHQVTQMGQEVILRCVPISNHLYFYWYRQILGQKVEFLVSFYNNEISEKSEIFDDQFSVERPDGSNFTLKIRSTKLEDSAMYFCASPPNDRVYTEAFFGQGTRLTVV.